These 18 T cell receptor beta chains came from one sample sequenced in a study of blood T cell repertoires in COVID-19. The table came from immunoSEQ multiplex PCR; TCRdb's copy has only in-frame clones and leaves some out. The table lists over 150,000 clones, about 85% of them singletons, with more than 5% in the top ten. The specimen sequenced was PBMCs or T cells enriched from blood (not recorded which). These receptors were taken from a middle-aged man who had recovered from COVID-19.

This clone was counted only a few times. The chain carries TRBV28 and TRBJ1-5, with 7 bases identical to TRBD1. CDR1 is MDHEN and CDR2 is SYDVKM in the germline V gene. Trimming took 2 bases from V and 5 from J; bases not matched to a gene: 6. The CDR3 runs 15 residues. The CDR3 here is CASSLRGQIDQPQHF. CDR3 nucleotides: TGTGCCAGCAGTTTAAGGGGGCAAATAGATCAGCCCCAGCATTTT.

Here the CDR3 reads CASSLLVPYMNTEAFF. As DNA, the CDR3 is TGTGCCAGCAGCTTATTGGTCCCATACATGAACACTGAAGCTTTCTTT. V and J are TRBV7-3 and TRBJ1-1; D gene unclear. The CDR3 has 16 amino acids. Germline CDR1 and CDR2: SGHTA and FQGTGA. V dropped 2 bases and J dropped 0 bases, with 13 bases sitting between them.

The chain carries TRBV29-1 and TRBJ1-2; TRBD1 agrees at 11 bases. Germline V lookup: CDR1 SQVTM, CDR2 ANQGSEA. After removal of 6 bases from V and 4 bases from J, the junction contained 16 bases not matched to a gene. The CDR3 runs to 17 residues. As DNA, the CDR3 is TGCAGCGTCGCAGCCGGGTGGGACAGGGGGAATCTCTATGGCTACACCTTC. It is translated as CSVAAGWDRGNLYGYTF.

This chain uses TRBV3-1 (or the pseudogene TRBV3-2) with TRBJ2-7; 10 bases align to TRBD2. This CDR3 is 15 amino acids long. Germline-derived CDR1 and CDR2 are LGHDT and YNNKEL (reference sequence). V lost 3 bases, J lost 1 base, and 3 bases stayed unmatched. The CDR3 bases are TGTGCCAGCAGCCACGGACTAGCGGAGTCCTACGAGCAGTACTTC. It yields the protein CASSHGLAESYEQYF.

This rearrangement joins TRBV28 to TRBJ2-5; 13 bases are shared with TRBD2. Germline V gives CDR1 MDHEN, CDR2 SYDVKM. The CDR3 consists of 16 residues. J was trimmed by 2 bases and V by 6 bases; bases with no gene match: 6. This CDR3 reads CASRIRTSGSQETQYF. Here the CDR3 DNA reads TGTGCCAGCAGGATTCGGACTAGCGGGAGTCAAGAGACCCAGTACTTC.

The chain uses TRBV11-2 and TRBJ2-2; TRBD2 might be the D (6 bases). Deletions cut 1 base from V and 4 bases from J, with 10 bases between. CDR1 SGHAT and CDR2 FQNNGV come from the germline V gene. CDR3 length: 15 amino acids. This CDR3 reads CASSLAGVVTGELFF. DNA for the CDR3: TGTGCCAGCAGCTTAGCGGGAGTTGTCACCGGGGAGCTGTTTTTT.

The chain combines TRBV19 with TRBJ2-3; no reliable D call. Trimming took 5 bases from V and 6 from J, leaving 9 bases between them. Germline V gene data show CDR1 as LNHDA and CDR2 as SQIVND (reference sequence). The CDR3 sequence is 12 residues long. This chain's CDR3 is CASSRTRDTQYF. CDR3 nucleotide sequence: TGTGCCAGTAGTCGTACTCGGGATACGCAGTATTTT.

This chain links TRBV5-1 with TRBJ2-3; D is undetermined. Trimming took off 5 bases at V and 2 bases at J, with 12 bases between the two ends. Germline values: CDR1 SGHRS, CDR2 YFSETQ. The CDR3 has 14 residues. The DNA for the CDR3 is TGCGCCAGCAGTGGTAGGAGTTTCACAGATACGCAGTATTTT. Its protein product is CASSGRSFTDTQYF.

The V gene is TRBV2, the J gene TRBJ2-5; 9 nucleotides align to TRBD1. CDR1 is SNHLY and CDR2 is FYNNEI in the germline V gene. Trimming cost V 2 bases and J 7 bases; bases outside gene matches: 5. CDR3 size: 14 residues. CDR3 DNA: TGTGCCAGCAGTGAAAGGACAGGGGCAGGGACCCAGTACTTC. Its protein product is CASSERTGAGTQYF.

In this sample, this clone turned up once. The chain is built from TRBV5-1 and TRBJ1-6, with no clear D. Germline CDR1 is SGHRS and CDR2 is YFSETQ. Trimming shortened V by 6 bases and J by 4 bases, and 11 bases separated the two germline ends. The CDR3 contains 14 residues. Written as DNA, the CDR3 is TGCGCCAGCACTCTGTCGGGGTATAATTCACCCCTCCACTTT. The encoded protein is CASTLSGYNSPLHF.

This clone was recorded once. V is TRBV7-9 and J is TRBJ1-1; weak D call: TRBD1 (5 bases). CDR3 length equals 14 residues. Per the germline V gene, CDR1 is SEHNR and CDR2 is FQNEAQ (reference sequence). V was clipped by 1 base and J by 5 bases, with 11 bases between them. The chain's CDR3 is CASSLVGAGTEAFF. The CDR3 region has the DNA TGTGCCAGCAGCTTAGTAGGGGCCGGGACTGAAGCTTTCTTT. Variable domain in full (rest from reference TRBV7-9 and TRBJ1-1): DTGVSQNPRHKITKRGQNVTFRCDPISEHNRLYWYRQTLGQGPEFLTYFQNEAQLEKSRLLSDRFSAERPKGSFSTLEIQRTEQGDSAMYLCASSLVGAGTEAFFGQGTRLTVV.

This clone turned up a few times. This sequence joins TRBV5-1 and TRBJ1-5; no clear D gene. The germline gives CDR1 SGHRS, CDR2 YFSETQ. The CDR3 covers 14 residues. V lost 7 bases and J 6 bases, leaving 17 bases between the germline ends. The CDR3 DNA sequence: TGCGCCAGCCGAACCCCAGGACTCCCTCAGCCCCAGCATTTT. Translated: CASRTPGLPQPQHF.

This chain joins TRBV30 and TRBJ1-1; no firm D call. Trimming shortened V by 7 bases and J by 2 bases, and 11 bases separated the two germline ends. CDR1 is GTSNPN, CDR2 SVGIG, per germline (reference sequence). The length of the CDR3 is 12 residues. The DNA of the CDR3 is TGTGCCTCAGGTTACCTCAACACTGAAGCTTTCTTT. This encodes CASGYLNTEAFF.

DNA of the CDR3: TGTGCCAGCTCACCGACAGGGAGCAATCAGCCCCAGCATTTT. Its protein product is CASSPTGSNQPQHF. The V call is TRBV2, the J call TRBJ1-5, with TRBD1 identical over 7 bases. CDR1 and CDR2 from the germline V gene are SNHLY and FYNNEI. The CDR3 length is 14 residues. The trim removed 8 bases at V and 1 base at J, leaving 5 bases unmatched.

This chain links TRBV4-1 with TRBJ1-1, with 9 bases lining up with TRBD1. This CDR3 spans 15 amino acids. Germline V CDR1 and CDR2: MGHRA, YSYEKL. V was clipped by 3 bases and J by 2 bases; unmatched bases: 4. The CDR3 sequence: CASSQTGQGNTEAFF. The CDR3 coding sequence is TGCGCCAGCAGCCAGACGGGACAGGGTAACACTGAAGCTTTCTTT.

The V gene is TRBV28, the J gene TRBJ1-2; D might be TRBD1 (5 bases). CDR3 length: 14 residues. With 10 bases removed from V and 0 bases from J, the gap between germline ends came to 15 bases. The germline CDR1 and CDR2 sequences are MDHEN and SYDVKM. In nucleotides, the CDR3 is TGTGCCACCTTAAGGGGCAGCTCTAACTATGGCTACACCTTC. Translating it yields CATLRGSSNYGYTF.

This chain connects TRBV4-1 to TRBJ1-6; D is unresolved. The CDR3 has 15 amino acids. CDR1 MGHRA and CDR2 YSYEKL come from the germline V gene. Trimming took off 0 bases at V and 4 bases at J, with 7 bases between the two ends. CDR3 amino acids: CASSQDAAYNSPLHF. The CDR3 region has the DNA TGCGCCAGCAGCCAAGACGCCGCGTATAATTCACCCCTCCACTTT.

This chain joins TRBV4-1 and TRBJ1-5, with no clear D. This CDR3 has 16 amino acids. The V end was cut by 0 bases, the J end by 9 bases, with 18 bases between. Germline V gene sequence: CDR1 MGHRA, CDR2 YSYEKL. CDR3 sequence: CASSQDNSGLLGPQHF. The CDR3 bases are TGCGCCAGCAGCCAAGATAACAGCGGTCTTCTAGGGCCCCAGCATTTT.